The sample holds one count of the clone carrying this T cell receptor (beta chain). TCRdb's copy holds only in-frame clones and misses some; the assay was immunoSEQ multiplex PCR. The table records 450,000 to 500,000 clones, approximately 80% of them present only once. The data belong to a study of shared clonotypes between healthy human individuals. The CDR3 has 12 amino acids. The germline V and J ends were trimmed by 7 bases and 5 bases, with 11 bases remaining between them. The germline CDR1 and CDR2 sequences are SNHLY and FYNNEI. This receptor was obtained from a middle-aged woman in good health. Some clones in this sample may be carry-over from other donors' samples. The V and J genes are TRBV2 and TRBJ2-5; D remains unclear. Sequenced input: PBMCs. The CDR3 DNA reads TGTGCCAGCACCGGACCATGGGAGACCCAGTACTTC. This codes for CASTGPWETQYF.